Presented here are 10 T cell receptor beta chains from one specimen sequenced in a study of tumor-infiltrating lymphocytes in primary liver carcinoma. Starting from 500 ng of total RNA, TCR beta cDNA was produced with a primer in the constant region. Generation of the TCR beta libraries relied on three nested multiplex PCR rounds using slightly modified ARM-PCR. Running around 9 cycles apiece, the first two PCR rounds relied on TRBV1-TRBV30 forward primers together with a C-beta reverse primer. TCRdb processed the multiplex PCR reads anew with MiXCR; each CDR3 protein has one entry. This sample yields about 180,000 distinct CDR3 sequences, of which less than 65% are seen a single time; approximately 65% belongs to the top ten. Unsorted whole blood supplied the RNA, and germline DNA was extracted too. Sequencing used peripheral blood. These receptors all stem from a man aged 35 to 55 with primary liver carcinoma and hepatitis B virus infection.

This clonotype occurred many times. The chain carries TRBV11-2 and TRBJ1-1; D is possibly TRBD1 (5 bases). This CDR3 is built from 13 residues. V lost 5 bases and J 11 bases, leaving 18 bases between the germline ends. Germline V gives CDR1 SGHAT, CDR2 FQNNGV. CDR3 sequence: CASSPQRGEMAFF. CDR3 nucleotides: TGTGCCAGCAGCCCGCAAAGAGGGGAGATGGCTTTCTTT. The full variable domain, completed using reference TRBV11-2 and TRBJ1-1, is EAGVAQSPRYKIIEKRQSVAFWCNPISGHATLYWYQQILGQGPKLLIQFQNNGVVDDSQLPKDRFSAERLKGVDSTLKIQPAKLEDSAVYLCASSPQRGEMAFFGQGTRLTVV.

Notes on this clonotype: This CDR3 fails to terminate in the conserved phenylalanine or tryptophan, so it likely reflects a read error. The chain employs TRBV4-2 and TRBJ2-3, with D perhaps matching TRBD2 (5 bases). The CDR3 runs to 13 residues. The V end lost 4 bases, the J end lost 6 bases, and 11 bases lay between the germline ends. Germline V CDR1 and CDR2: LGHNA, YNFKEQ. CDR3 in amino acids: CASSPRSADTQYL. In DNA form, the CDR3 reads TGTGCCAGCAGCCCTCGTAGCGCGGATACGCAGTATCTT.

A word on this clonotype: This may be a read error: a much more frequent sequence differs by one nucleotide. The CDR3 loop is CASSSRKPWGQAPDTQYF. CDR3 DNA sequence: TGTGCCAGCAGCTCTCGAAAACCTTGGGGGCAGGCCCCAGATACGCAGTATTTT. The rearrangement uses TRBV11-1 and TRBJ2-3; a possible D gene is TRBD1 (6 bases). V shed 4 bases and J shed 4 bases, with 24 bases lying between them. Germline V CDR1 and CDR2: SGHAT, FQDESV (reference sequence). The CDR3 loop spans 18 amino acids.

To note about this clonotype: This sequence may be a read error, since a much larger clone differs from it by one base. J is TRBJ2-3 and V is TRBV11-2; maybe TRBD1 (5 bases). CDR1 is SGHAT and CDR2 is FQNNGV in the germline V gene. The CDR3 covers 15 residues. CDR3: CASSLSTGLTVTQYF. The CDR3 DNA reads as TGTGCCAGCAGCTTAAGTACAGGCCTCACAGTTACGCAGTATTTT.

This clonotype was picked up many times. The chain couples TRBV11-2 to TRBJ1-6, with D uncertain. V was pared by 2 bases and J by 10 bases, with 9 bases between. Germline CDR1 is SGHAT and CDR2 is FQNNGV. This CDR3 has 13 residues. CDR3 in DNA: TGTGCCAGCAGCTTATCGGCCATATCACCCCTCCACTTT. This translates into CASSLSAISPLHF.

The chain recombines TRBV5-4 with TRBJ2-3, with 12 bases identical to TRBD2. The CDR3 has 16 amino acids. V lost 4 bases, J lost 4 bases, and 7 bases stayed unmatched. Per germline, CDR1 SGHNT and CDR2 YYREEE (reference sequence). The CDR3 nucleotides read TGTGCCAGCAGCCACCAACTAGCGGGAGGACCAGATACGCAGTATTTT. Its translation is CASSHQLAGGPDTQYF.

As to this clonotype: At one boundary the junction diverges from the germline segment, which might be a read error. The rearrangement links TRBV11-1 to TRBJ2-5; TRBD1 might be the D (5 bases). The germline gives CDR1 SGHAT, CDR2 FQDESV (reference sequence). The length of the CDR3 is 15 residues. CDR3 residues: CASSLISRVAETQYF. As DNA, the CDR3 is TGTGCCAGTAGCTTAATTTCCAGGGTAGCAGAGACCCAGTACTTC.

This clonotype showed up just once. The chain recombines TRBV4-2 with TRBJ1-2, with D unclear. CDR3 length: 17 amino acids. The ends were cut back, 4 bases at V and 8 bases at J, with 26 bases in the middle. CDR1 and CDR2 (germline): LGHNA, YNFKEQ. CDR3 in DNA: TGTGCCAGCAGCCCGTCTCACCCAGGCGGAGTGGTGGGGGGCTACACCTTC. This gives the protein CASSPSHPGGVVGGYTF.

Turning to this clonotype: The conserved closing phenylalanine or tryptophan is absent in this CDR3, likely reflecting a read error. The chain combines TRBV6-1 with TRBJ1-1; D is perhaps TRBD1 (6 bases). The CDR3 consists of 14 residues. Germline CDR1 reads MNHNS; CDR2 reads SASEGT. Trimming stripped 8 bases from V and 1 base from J, with 14 bases between. This chain's CDR3 is CASDPGHPNTEAFS. The CDR3, as DNA: TGTGCCAGCGACCCGGGACACCCGAACACTGAAGCTTTCTCT.

Turning to this clonotype: A much larger clone lies one base from this, so it may be a read error. The rearrangement joins TRBV11-2 to TRBJ2-2; D not certain. Looked up from germline, CDR1 is SGHAT and CDR2 is FQNNGV. V lost 5 bases to trimming and J lost 6 bases, with 22 bases between them. This CDR3 comprises 17 residues. The CDR3 nucleotides are TGTGCCAGCAGCCCTACGGCCCTTGATGTTAGAGCCGGGGAGCTGTTTTTT. Its translation is CASSPTALDVRAGELFF.